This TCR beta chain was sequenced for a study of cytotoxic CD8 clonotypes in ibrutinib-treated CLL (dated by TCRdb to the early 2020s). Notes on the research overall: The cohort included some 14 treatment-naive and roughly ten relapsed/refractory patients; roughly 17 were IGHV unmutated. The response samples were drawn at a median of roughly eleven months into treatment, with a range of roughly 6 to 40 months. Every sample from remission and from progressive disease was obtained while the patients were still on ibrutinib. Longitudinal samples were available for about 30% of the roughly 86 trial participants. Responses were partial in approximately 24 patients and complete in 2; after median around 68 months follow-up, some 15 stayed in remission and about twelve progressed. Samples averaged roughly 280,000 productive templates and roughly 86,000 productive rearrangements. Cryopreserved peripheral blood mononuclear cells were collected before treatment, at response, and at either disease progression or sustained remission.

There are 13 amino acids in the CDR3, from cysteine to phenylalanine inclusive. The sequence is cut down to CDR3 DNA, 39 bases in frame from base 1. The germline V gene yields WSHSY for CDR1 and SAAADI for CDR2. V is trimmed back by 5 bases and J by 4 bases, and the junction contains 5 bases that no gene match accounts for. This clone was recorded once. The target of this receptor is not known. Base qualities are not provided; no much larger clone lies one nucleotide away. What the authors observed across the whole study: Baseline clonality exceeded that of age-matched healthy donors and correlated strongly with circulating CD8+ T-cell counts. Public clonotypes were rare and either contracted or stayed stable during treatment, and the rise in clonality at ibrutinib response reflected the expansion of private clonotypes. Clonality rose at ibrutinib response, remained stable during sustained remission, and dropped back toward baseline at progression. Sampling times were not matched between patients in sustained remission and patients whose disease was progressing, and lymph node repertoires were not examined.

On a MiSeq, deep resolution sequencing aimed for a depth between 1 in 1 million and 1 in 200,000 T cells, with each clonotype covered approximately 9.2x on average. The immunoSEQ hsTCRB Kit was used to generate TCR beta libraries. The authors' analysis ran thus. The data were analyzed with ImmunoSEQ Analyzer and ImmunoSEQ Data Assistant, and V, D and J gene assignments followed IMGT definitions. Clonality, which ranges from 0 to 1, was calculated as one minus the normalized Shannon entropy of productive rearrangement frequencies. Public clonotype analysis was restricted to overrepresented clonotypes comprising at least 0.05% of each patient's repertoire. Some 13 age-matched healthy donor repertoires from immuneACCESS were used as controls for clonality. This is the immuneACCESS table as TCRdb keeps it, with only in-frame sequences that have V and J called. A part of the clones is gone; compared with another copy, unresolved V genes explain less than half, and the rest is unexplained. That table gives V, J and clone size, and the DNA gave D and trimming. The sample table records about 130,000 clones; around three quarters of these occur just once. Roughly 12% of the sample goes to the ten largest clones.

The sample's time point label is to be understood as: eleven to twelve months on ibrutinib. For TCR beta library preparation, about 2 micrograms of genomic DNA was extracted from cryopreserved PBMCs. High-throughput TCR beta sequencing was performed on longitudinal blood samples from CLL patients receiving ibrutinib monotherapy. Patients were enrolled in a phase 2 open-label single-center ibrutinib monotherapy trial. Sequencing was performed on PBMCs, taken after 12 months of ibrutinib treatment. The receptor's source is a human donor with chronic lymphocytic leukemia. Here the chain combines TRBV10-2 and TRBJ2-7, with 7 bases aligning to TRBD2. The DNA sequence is TGCGCCAGCAGTCGTAGCGGGCCTTACGAGCAGTACTTC. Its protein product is CASSRSGPYEQYF.